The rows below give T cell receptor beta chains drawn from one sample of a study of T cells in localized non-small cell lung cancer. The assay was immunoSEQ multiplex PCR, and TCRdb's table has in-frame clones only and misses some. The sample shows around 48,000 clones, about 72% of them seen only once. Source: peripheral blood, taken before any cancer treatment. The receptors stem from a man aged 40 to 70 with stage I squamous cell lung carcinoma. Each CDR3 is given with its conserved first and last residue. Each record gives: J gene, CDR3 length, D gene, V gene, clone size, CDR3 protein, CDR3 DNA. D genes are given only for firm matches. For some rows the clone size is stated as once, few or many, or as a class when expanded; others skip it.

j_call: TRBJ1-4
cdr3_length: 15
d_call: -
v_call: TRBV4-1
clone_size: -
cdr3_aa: CASSQGRDFGEKLFF
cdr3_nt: TGCGCCAGCAGCCAAGGCCGGGATTTTGGGGAAAAACTGTTTTTT

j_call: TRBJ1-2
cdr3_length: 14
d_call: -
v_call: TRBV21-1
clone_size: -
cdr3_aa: CASKWTGDFNGYTF
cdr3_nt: TGTGCCAGCAAATGGACAGGCGATTTCAATGGCTACACCTTC

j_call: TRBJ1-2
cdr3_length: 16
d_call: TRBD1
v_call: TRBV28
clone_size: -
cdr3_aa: CASSFNFRTGEYGYTF
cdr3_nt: TGTGCCAGCAGTTTTAACTTTAGGACAGGAGAGTATGGCTACACCTTC

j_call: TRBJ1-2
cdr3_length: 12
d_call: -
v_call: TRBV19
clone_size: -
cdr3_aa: CASSIASDRYTF
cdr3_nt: TGTGCCAGTAGTATAGCCAGTGATCGGTACACCTTC

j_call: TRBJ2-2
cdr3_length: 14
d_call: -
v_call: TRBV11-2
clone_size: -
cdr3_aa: CASTFLGSTGELFF
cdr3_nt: TGTGCCAGCACCTTCCTAGGGTCGACCGGGGAGCTGTTTTTT

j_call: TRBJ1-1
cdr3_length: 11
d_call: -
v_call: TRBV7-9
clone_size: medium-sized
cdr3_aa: CASSFGTEAFF
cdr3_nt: TGTGCCAGCAGCTTTGGCACTGAAGCTTTCTTT

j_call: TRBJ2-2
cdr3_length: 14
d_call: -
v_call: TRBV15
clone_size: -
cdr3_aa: CATERAKNTGELFF
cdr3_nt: TGTGCCACCGAAAGGGCGAAGAACACCGGGGAGCTGTTTTTT

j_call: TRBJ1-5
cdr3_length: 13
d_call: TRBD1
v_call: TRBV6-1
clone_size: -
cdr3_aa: CASSTGQDQPQHF
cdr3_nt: TGTGCCAGCAGCACCGGACAGGATCAGCCCCAGCATTTT

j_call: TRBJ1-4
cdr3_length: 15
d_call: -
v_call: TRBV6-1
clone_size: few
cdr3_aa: CASRGGSTTNEKLFF
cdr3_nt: TGTGCCAGCAGGGGAGGAAGCACAACTAATGAAAAACTGTTTTTT

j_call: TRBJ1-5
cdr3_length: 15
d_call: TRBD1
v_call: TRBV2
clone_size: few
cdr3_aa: CASKNRGSSNQPQHF
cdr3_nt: TGTGCCAGCAAGAACAGGGGCAGTAGCAATCAGCCCCAGCATTTT

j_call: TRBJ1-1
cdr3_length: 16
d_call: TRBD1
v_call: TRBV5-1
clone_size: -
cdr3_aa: CASSTGTGGLNTEAFF
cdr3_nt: TGCGCCAGCAGCACCGGGACAGGGGGCTTGAACACTGAAGCTTTCTTT

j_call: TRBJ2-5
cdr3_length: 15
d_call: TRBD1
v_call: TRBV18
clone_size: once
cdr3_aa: CASSPGTGGHETQYF
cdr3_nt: TGTGCCAGCTCACCGGGGACAGGGGGCCACGAGACCCAGTACTTC

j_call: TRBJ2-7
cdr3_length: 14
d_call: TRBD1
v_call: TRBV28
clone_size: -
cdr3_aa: CASSYGTAPYEQYF
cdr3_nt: TGTGCCAGCAGTTACGGGACAGCTCCCTACGAGCAGTACTTC

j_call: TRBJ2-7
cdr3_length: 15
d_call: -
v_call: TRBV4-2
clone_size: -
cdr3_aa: CASSQDPTVRDEQYF
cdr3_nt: TGTGCCAGCAGCCAAGATCCCACCGTTAGGGACGAGCAGTACTTC

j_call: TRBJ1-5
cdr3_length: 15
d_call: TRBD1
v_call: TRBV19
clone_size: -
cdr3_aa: CASRRGQEGNQPQHF
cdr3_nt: TGTGCCAGTAGAAGGGGACAGGAGGGCAATCAGCCCCAGCATTTT

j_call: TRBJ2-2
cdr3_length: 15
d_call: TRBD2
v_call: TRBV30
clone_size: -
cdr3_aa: CAWSPGLAGAGELFF
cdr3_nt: TGTGCCTGGAGCCCCGGACTAGCGGGGGCCGGGGAGCTGTTTTTT

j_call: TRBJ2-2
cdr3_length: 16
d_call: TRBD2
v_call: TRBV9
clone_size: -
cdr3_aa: CASSVTSGGFGGELFF
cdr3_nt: TGTGCCAGCAGCGTGACTAGCGGGGGGTTCGGCGGGGAGCTGTTTTTT

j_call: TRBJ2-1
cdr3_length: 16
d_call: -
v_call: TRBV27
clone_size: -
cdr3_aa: CASSLSSRVLRNEQFF
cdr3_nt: TGTGCCAGCAGTTTATCGAGCAGGGTTCTGAGGAATGAGCAGTTCTTC

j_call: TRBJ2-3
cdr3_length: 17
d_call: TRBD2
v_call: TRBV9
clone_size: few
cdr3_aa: CASSVASSGGSTDTQYF
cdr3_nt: TGTGCCAGCAGCGTAGCTAGCAGCGGGGGGAGCACAGATACGCAGTATTTT

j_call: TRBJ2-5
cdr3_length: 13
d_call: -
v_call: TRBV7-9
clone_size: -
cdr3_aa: CASRLVREETQYF
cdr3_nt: TGTGCCAGCAGACTGGTGCGGGAAGAGACCCAGTACTTC

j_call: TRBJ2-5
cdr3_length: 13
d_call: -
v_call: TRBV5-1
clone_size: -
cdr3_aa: CASSQGPQETQYF
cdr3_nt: TGCGCCAGCAGCCAGGGGCCACAAGAGACCCAGTACTTC

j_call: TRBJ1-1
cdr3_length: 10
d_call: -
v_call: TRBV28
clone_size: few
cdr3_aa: CTTGRTEAFF
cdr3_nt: TGTACCACAGGTAGGACTGAAGCTTTCTTT

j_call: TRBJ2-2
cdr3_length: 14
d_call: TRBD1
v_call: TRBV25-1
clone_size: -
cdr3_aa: CASTEQGITGELFF
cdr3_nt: TGTGCCAGCACCGAACAGGGGATCACCGGGGAGCTGTTTTTT

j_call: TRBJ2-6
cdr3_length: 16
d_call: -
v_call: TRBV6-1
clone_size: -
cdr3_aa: CASSEIWGSGANVLTF
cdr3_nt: TGTGCCAGCAGTGAAATTTGGGGCTCTGGGGCCAACGTCCTGACTTTC

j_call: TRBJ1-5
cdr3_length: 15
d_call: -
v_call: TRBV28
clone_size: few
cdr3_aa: CASSLWVDGNQPQHF
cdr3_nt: TGTGCCAGCAGTTTGTGGGTAGACGGCAATCAGCCCCAGCATTTT

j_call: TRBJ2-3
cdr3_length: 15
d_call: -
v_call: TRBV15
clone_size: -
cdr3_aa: CATSRDRGRSDTQYF
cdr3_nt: TGTGCCACCAGCAGAGATCGGGGCAGGTCAGATACGCAGTATTTT

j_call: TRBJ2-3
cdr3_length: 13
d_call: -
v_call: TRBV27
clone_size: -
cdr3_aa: CASTPSVGDTQYF
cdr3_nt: TGTGCCAGCACCCCGTCCGTGGGTGATACGCAGTATTTT

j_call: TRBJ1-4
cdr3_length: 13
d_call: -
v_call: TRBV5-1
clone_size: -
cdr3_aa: CASSAQGNEKLFF
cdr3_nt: TGCGCCAGCAGCGCTCAGGGCAATGAAAAACTGTTTTTT

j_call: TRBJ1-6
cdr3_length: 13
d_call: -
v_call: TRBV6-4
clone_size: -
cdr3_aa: CASSATGSSPLHF
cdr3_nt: TGTGCCAGCAGTGCTACAGGGAGCTCACCCCTCCACTTT

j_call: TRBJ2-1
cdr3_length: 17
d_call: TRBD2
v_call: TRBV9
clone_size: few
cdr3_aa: CASSVGTSGGGANEQFF
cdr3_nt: TGTGCCAGCAGCGTGGGGACTAGCGGGGGAGGAGCCAATGAGCAGTTCTTC

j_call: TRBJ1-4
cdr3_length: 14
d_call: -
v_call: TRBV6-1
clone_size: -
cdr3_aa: CASNRPAQNEKLFF
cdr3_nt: TGTGCCAGCAATAGGCCGGCCCAGAATGAAAAACTGTTTTTT

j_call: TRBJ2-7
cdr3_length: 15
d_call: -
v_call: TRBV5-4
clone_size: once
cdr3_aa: CASSSTGTRSDEQYF
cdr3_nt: TGTGCCAGCAGCTCAACCGGGACAAGGTCGGACGAGCAGTACTTC

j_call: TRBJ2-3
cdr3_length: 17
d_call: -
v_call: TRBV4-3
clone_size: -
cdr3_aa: CASSQDTRGAGTDTQYF
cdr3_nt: TGCGCCAGCAGCCAAGATACTCGGGGGGCCGGGACAGATACGCAGTATTTT

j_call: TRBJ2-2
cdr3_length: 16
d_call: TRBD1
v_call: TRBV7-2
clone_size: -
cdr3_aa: CASSLRQGAGTGELFF
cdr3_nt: TGTGCCAGCAGCTTAAGACAGGGGGCTGGTACCGGGGAGCTGTTTTTT

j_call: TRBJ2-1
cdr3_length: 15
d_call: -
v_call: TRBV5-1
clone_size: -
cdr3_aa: CASSLEGTRSNEQFF
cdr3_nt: TGCGCCAGCAGCTTGGAGGGGACACGGTCGAATGAGCAGTTCTTC

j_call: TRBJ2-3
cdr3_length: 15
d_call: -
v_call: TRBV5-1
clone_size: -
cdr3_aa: CASSLIGDHTDTQYF
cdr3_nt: TGCGCCAGCAGCTTGATCGGGGATCACACAGATACGCAGTATTTT

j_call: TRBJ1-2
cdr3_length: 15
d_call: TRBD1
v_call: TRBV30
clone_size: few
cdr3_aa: CAWRTPGQGRNGYTF
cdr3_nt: TGTGCCTGGAGAACCCCGGGACAGGGGAGGAATGGCTACACCTTC

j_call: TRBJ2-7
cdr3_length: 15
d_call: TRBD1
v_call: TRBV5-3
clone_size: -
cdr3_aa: CASSLGGTGGREQYF
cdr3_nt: TGTGCCAGCAGCTTGGGCGGGACAGGGGGCCGGGAGCAGTACTTC

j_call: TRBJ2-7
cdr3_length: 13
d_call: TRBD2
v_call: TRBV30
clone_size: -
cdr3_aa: CAWRGGGVSEQYF
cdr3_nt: TGTGCCTGGAGAGGCGGGGGGGTCAGCGAGCAGTACTTC

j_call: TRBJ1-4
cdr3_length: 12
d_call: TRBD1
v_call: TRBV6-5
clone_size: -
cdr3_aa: CASSGQEIKLFF
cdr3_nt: TGTGCCAGCAGTGGACAGGAGATCAAACTGTTTTTT

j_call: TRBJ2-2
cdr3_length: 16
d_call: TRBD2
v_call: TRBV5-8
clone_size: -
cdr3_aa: CASSLGSGTTTGELFF
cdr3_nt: TGTGCCAGCAGCTTGGGTTCCGGGACTACTACCGGGGAGCTGTTTTTT

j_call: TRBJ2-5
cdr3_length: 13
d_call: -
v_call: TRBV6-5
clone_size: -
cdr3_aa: CASSYSSQETQYF
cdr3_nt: TGTGCCAGCAGTTACTCGAGCCAAGAGACCCAGTACTTC